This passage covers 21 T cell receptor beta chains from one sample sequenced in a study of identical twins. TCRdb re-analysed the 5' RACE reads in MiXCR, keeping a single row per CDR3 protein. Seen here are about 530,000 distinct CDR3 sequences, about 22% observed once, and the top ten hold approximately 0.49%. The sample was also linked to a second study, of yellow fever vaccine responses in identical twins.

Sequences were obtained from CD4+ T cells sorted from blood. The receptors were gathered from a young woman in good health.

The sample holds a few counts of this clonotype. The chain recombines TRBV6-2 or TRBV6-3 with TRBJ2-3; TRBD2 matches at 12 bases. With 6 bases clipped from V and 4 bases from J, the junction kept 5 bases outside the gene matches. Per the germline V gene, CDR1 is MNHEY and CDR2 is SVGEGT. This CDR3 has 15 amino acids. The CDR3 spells CASSPGLAGPDTQYF. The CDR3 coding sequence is TGTGCCAGCAGCCCTGGACTAGCGGGACCAGATACGCAGTATTTT.

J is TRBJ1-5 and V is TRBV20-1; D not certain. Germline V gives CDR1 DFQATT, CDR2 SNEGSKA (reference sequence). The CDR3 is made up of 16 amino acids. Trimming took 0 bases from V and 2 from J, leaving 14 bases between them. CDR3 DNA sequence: TGCAGTGCTAGAGACCTTTTGCTCCTGGGCAATCAGCCCCAGCATTTT. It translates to CSARDLLLLGNQPQHF.

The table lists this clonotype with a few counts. The CDR3 bases are TGTGCCAGCAGCCCACAGGGAGGGGAGTTTGGGACCCAGTACTTC. This sequence encodes CASSPQGGEFGTQYF. J is TRBJ2-5 and V is TRBV11-2; TRBD2 is a possible D gene (7 bases). The CDR3 is made up of 15 amino acids. The germline V gene encodes CDR1 SGHAT and CDR2 FQNNGV. The V and J ends lost 5 bases and 7 bases respectively, with 20 bases between them.

As DNA, the CDR3 is TGTGCCAGCAGCCAAGAATCCAGGGCCGGTGGCTACACCTTC. This encodes CASSQESRAGGYTF. The V gene is TRBV3-1, the J gene TRBJ1-2, with a tentative D call TRBD1 (5 bases). CDR1 is LGHDT, CDR2 YNNKEL, per germline (reference sequence). V shed 0 bases and J shed 7 bases, with 12 bases lying between them. This CDR3 contains 14 residues.

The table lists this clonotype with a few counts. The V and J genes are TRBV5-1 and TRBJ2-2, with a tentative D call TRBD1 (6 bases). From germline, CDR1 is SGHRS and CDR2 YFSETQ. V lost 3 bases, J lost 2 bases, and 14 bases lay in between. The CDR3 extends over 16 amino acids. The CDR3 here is CASSSTGTPNTGELFF. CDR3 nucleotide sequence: TGCGCCAGCAGCTCAACCGGGACACCTAACACCGGGGAGCTGTTTTTT.

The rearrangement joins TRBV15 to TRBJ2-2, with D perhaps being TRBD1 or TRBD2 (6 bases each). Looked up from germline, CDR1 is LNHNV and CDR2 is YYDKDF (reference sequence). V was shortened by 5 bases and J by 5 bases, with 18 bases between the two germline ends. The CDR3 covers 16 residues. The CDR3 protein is CATSRGGQGGTGELFF. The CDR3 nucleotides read TGTGCCACCAGCCGAGGGGGGCAGGGCGGGACCGGGGAGCTGTTTTTT.

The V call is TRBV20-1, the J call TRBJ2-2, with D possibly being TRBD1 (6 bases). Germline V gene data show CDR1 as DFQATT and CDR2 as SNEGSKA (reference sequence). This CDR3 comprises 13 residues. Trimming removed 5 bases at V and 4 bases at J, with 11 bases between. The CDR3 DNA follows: TGCAGTGCTTCGACAGGTATCACCGGGGAGCTGTTTTTT. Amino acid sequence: CSASTGITGELFF.

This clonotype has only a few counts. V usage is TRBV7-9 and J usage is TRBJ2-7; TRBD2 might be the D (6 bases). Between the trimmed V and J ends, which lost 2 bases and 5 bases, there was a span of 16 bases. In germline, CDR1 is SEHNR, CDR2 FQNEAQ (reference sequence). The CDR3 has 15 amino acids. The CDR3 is CASSLNNGGFDEQYF. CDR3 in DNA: TGTGCCAGCAGCTTAAATAACGGAGGGTTCGACGAGCAGTACTTC.

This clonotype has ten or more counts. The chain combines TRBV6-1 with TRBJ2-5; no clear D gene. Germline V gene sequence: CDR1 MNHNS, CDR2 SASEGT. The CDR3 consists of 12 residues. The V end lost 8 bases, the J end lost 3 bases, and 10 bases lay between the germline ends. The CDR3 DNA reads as TGTGCCAGCGGTCGTGGGGAAGAGACCCAGTACTTC. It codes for CASGRGEETQYF.

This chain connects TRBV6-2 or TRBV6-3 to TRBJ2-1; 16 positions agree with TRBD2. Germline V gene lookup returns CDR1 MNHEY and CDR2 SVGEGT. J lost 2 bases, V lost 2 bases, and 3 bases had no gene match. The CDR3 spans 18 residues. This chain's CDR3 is CASSYQGLAGGPYNEQFF. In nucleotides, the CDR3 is TGTGCCAGCAGTTACCAGGGACTAGCGGGAGGGCCCTACAATGAGCAGTTCTTC.

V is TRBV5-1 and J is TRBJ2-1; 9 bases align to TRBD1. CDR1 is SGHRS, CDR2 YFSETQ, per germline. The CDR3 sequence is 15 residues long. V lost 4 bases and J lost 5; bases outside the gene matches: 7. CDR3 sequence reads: CASSPADRGHNEQFF. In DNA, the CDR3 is TGCGCCAGCAGCCCAGCGGACAGGGGACACAATGAGCAGTTCTTC.

The CDR3 region has the DNA TGCAGCGTGAATAAAGAAGGGGCGGGCACTGAAGCTTTCTTT. This sequence encodes CSVNKEGAGTEAFF. The J gene is TRBJ1-1, the V gene TRBV29-1; D perhaps matches TRBD1 (5 bases). Germline V gene sequence: CDR1 SQVTM, CDR2 ANQGSEA. Trimming pared 6 bases from V and 4 bases from J, leaving 18 bases between. The CDR3 consists of 14 residues.

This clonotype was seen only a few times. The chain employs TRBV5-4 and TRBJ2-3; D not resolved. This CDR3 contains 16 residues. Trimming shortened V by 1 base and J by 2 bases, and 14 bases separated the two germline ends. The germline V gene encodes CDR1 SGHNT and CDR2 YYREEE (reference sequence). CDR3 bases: TGTGCCAGCAGCTTGAGTGGGTGGTCTAACACAGATACGCAGTATTTT. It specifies CASSLSGWSNTDTQYF.

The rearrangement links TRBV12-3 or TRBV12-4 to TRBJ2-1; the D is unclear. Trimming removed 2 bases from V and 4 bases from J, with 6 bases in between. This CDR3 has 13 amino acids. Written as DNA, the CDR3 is TGTGCCAGCAGTTTAAAGGGTTACAATGAGCAGTTCTTC. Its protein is CASSLKGYNEQFF.

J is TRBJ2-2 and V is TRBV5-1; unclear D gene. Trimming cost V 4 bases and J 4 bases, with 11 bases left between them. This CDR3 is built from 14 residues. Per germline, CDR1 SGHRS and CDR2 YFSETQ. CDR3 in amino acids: CASSHARFTGELFF. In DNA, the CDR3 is TGCGCCAGCAGCCACGCCCGGTTCACCGGGGAGCTGTTTTTT.

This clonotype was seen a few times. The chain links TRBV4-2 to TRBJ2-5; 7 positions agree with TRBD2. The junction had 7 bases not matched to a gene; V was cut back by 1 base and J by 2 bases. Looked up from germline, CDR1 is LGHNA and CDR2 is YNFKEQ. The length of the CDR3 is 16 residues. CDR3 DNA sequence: TGTGCCAGCAGCCAAGGCGGCAGCGGGGTACAAGAGACCCAGTACTTC. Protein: CASSQGGSGVQETQYF.

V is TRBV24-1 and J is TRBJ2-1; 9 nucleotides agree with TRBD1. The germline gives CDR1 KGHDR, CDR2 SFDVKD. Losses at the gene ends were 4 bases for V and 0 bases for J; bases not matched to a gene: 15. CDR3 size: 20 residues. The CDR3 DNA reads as TGTGCCACCAGTGACCAGGGGGGACGGGACAGGGTGAGCTCCTACAATGAGCAGTTCTTC. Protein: CATSDQGGRDRVSSYNEQFF.

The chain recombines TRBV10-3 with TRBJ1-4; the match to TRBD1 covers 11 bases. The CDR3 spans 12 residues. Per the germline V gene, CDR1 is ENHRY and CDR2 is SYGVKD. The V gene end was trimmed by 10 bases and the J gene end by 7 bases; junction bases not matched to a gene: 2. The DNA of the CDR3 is TGTGCCACCGGGACAGGGGGTGAAAAACTGTTTTTT. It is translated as CATGTGGEKLFF.

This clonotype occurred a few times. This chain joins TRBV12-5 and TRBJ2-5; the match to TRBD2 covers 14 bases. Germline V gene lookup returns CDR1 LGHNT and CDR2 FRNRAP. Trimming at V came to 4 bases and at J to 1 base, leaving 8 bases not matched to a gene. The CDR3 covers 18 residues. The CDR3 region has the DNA TGTGCTAGTGGTTGGCGGAAGGGACTAGCGGGAGTCCAAGAGACCCAGTACTTC. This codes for CASGWRKGLAGVQETQYF.

In DNA, the CDR3 is TGTGCCAGCTCACCTACACAAACTAGCACAGATACGCAGTATTTT. Its translation: CASSPTQTSTDTQYF. This chain links TRBV18 with TRBJ2-3; D unclear. The V end lost 3 bases, the J end lost 0 bases, and 10 bases lay between the germline ends. The CDR3 totals 15 residues. Germline CDR1 and CDR2: KGHSH and LQKENI. Based on the CDR3 plus reference TRBV18 and TRBJ2-3, the full variable domain is NAGVMQNPRHLVRRRGQEARLRCSPMKGHSHVYWYRQLPEEGLKFMVYLQKENIIDESGMPKERFSAEFPKEGPSILRIQQVVRGDSAAYFCASSPTQTSTDTQYFGPGTRLTVL.

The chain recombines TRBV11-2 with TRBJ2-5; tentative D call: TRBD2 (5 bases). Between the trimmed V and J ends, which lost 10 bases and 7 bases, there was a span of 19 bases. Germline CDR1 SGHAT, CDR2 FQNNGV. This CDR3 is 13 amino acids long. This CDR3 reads CATQPRTEGTQYF. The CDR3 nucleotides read TGTGCCACCCAGCCCCGAACCGAGGGGACCCAGTACTTC.